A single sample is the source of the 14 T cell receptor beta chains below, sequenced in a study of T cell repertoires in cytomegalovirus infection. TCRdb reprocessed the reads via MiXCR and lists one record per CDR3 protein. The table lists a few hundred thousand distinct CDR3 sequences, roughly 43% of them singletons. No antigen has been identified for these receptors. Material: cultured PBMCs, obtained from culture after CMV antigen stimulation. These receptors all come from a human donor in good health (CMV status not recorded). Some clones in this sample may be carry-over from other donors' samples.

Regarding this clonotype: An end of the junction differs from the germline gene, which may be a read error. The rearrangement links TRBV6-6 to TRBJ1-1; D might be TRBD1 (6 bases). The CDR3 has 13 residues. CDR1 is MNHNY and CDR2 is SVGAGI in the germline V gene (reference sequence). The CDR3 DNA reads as TGTGCCAGCAGTTACTCGAGGGACACCGAAGCTTTCTTT. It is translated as CASSYSRDTEAFF.

The CDR3 sequence: CASSLVSSGGPSGNTIYF. The DNA for the CDR3 is TGTGCCAGCAGCTTAGTTAGTAGTGGGGGACCCTCTGGAAACACCATATATTTT. The genes are TRBV7-2 and TRBJ1-3, with D tentatively TRBD1 (5 bases). Per germline, CDR1 SGHTA and CDR2 FQGNSA. The CDR3 loop spans 18 amino acids. Trimming removed 1 base from V and 0 bases from J, with 16 bases in between.

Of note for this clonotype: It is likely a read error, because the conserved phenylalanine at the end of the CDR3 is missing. CDR3 region: CASSLSAGLYEQYL. CDR3 sequence (DNA): TGCGCCAGCAGCTTGTCCGCCGGGCTCTACGAGCAGTACTTA. The chain recombines TRBV5-1 with TRBJ2-7; D uncertain. The CDR3 contains 14 residues. Looked up from germline, CDR1 is SGHRS and CDR2 is YFSETQ. Trimming removed 1 base at V and 3 bases at J, with 11 bases between.

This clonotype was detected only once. CDR3 in amino acids: CASSQGAGAAPDGYTF. In nucleotides, the CDR3 is TGTGCCAGCAGCCAAGGTGCAGGGGCCGCGCCCGATGGCTACACCTTC. This chain links TRBV3-1 with TRBJ1-2, with a tentative D call TRBD1 (6 bases). The length of the CDR3 is 16 residues. V lost 1 base and J 6 bases, leaving 18 bases between the germline ends. CDR1 and CDR2 (germline): LGHDT, YNNKEL (reference sequence).

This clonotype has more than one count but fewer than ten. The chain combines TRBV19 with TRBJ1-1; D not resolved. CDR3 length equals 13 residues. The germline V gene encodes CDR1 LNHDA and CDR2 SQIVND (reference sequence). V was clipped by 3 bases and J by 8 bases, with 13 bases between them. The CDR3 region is CASSIFPQAEAFF. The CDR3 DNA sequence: TGTGCCAGTAGTATTTTCCCCCAAGCCGAAGCTTTCTTT.

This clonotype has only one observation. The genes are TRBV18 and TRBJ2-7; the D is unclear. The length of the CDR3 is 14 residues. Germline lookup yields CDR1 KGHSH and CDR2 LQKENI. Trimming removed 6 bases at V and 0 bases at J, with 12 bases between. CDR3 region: CASSPFPPSYEQYF. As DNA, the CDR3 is TGTGCCAGCTCCCCCTTCCCGCCCTCCTACGAGCAGTACTTC.

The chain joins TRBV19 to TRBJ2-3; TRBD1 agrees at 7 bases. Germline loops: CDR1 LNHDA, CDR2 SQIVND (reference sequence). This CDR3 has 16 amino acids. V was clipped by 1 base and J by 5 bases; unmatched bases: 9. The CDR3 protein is CASSIATGPWEDTQYF. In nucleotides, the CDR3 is TGTGCCAGTAGTATAGCGACAGGGCCTTGGGAAGATACGCAGTATTTT. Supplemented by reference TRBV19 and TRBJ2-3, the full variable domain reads DGGITQSPKYLFRKEGQNVTLSCEQNLNHDAMYWYRQDPGQGLRLIYYSQIVNDFQKGDIAEGYSVSREKKESFPLTVTSAQKNPTAFYLCASSIATGPWEDTQYFGPGTRLTVL.

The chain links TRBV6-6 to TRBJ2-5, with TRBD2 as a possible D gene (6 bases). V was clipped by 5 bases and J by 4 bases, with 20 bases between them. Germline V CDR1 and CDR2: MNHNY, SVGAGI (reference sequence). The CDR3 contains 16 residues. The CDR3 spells CASSPRDSPPPETQYF. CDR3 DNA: TGTGCCAGCAGTCCTCGGGACTCCCCCCCGCCAGAGACCCAGTACTTC.

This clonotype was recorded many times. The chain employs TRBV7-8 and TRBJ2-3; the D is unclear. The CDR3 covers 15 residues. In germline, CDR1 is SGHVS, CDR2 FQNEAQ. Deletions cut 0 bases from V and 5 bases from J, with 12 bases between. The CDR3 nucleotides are TGTGCCAGCAGCTTAGCTAGAGCGCCAGGAGATACGCAGTATTTT. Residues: CASSLARAPGDTQYF.

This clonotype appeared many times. CDR3: CASSFWGRVEGTQYF. CDR3 DNA: TGTGCCAGCAGCTTCTGGGGGCGAGTTGAGGGGACCCAGTACTTC. V gene TRBV7-2 combines with J gene TRBJ2-5, with D maybe TRBD1 (6 bases). V shed 3 bases and J shed 7 bases, with 18 bases lying between them. Germline lookup yields CDR1 SGHTA and CDR2 FQGNSA. The CDR3 is made up of 15 amino acids.

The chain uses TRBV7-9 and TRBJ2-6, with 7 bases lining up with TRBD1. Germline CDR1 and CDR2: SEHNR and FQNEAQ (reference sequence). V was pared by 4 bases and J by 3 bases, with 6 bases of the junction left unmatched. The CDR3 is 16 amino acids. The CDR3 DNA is TGTGCCAGCAGCTCTATTACAGGGGTTGGGGCCAACGTCCTGACTTTC. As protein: CASSSITGVGANVLTF.

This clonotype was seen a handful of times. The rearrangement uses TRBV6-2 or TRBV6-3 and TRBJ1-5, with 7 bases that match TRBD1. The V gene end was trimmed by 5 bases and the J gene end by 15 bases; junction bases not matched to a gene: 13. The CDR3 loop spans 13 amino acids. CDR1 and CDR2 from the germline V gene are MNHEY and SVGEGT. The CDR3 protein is CASSQGTAWSMHF. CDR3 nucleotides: TGTGCCAGCAGTCAAGGGACAGCGTGGAGTATGCATTTT.

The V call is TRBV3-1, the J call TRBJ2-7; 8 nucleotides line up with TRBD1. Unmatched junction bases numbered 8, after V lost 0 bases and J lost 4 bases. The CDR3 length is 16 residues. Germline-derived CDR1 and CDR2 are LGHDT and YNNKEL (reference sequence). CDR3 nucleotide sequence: TGTGCCAGCAGCCAAGACTGGACAGGGAGAATTTACGAGCAGTACTTC. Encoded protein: CASSQDWTGRIYEQYF.

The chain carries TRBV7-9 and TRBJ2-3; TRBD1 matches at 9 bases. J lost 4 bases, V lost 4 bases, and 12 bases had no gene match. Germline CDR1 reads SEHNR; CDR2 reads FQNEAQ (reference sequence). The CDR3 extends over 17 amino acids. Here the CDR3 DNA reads TGTGCCAGCAGCTCTAGTCACAGGGGGCGTATCCCAGATACGCAGTATTTT. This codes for CASSSSHRGRIPDTQYF.